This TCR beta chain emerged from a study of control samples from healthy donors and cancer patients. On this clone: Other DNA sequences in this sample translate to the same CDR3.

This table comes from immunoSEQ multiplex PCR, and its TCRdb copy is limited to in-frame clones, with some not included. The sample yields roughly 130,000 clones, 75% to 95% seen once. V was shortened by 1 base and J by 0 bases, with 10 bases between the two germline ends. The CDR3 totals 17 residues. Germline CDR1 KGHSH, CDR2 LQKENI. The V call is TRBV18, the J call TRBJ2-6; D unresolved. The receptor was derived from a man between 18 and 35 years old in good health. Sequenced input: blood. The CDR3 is CASSPRSGNSGANVLTF. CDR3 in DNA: TGTGCCAGCTCACCACGATCCGGAAACTCTGGGGCCAACGTCCTGACTTTC.